The 4 T cell receptor beta chains listed next were all sequenced from one sample in a study of beta chain features in type 1 diabetes. Study-level results: Patients with Type 1 diabetes showed moderately but significantly shorter TCRB CDR3s in all four CD4+ subsets.

For these TCRs, the target antigens are not known. What was sequenced were expressed TCRB transcripts, since all of the isolated RNA had been reverse transcribed. Sequenced by immunoSEQ multiplex PCR; TCRdb stores in-frame clones only, minus some. The sample lists a few hundred thousand clones; roughly 12% were seen once. The material sequenced was naive CD4+ T cells from blood. The receptor source for this set is a woman aged 18-29 years with type 1 diabetes.

In this sample, this clone turned up a few times. Additional DNA sequences in this sample encode the identical CDR3. This chain uses TRBV13 with TRBJ2-7, with D maybe TRBD1 (6 bases). Looked up from germline, CDR1 is PRHDT and CDR2 is FYEKMQ (reference sequence). CDR3 size: 14 residues. V was shortened by 0 bases and J by 3 bases, with 9 bases between the two germline ends. CDR3 in amino acids: CASSLGPDSYEQYF. CDR3 bases: TGTGCCAGCAGCTTAGGTCCGGACAGCTACGAGCAGTACTTC.

This chain connects TRBV28 to TRBJ1-5, with a tentative D call TRBD1 (5 bases). Germline V gene data show CDR1 as MDHEN and CDR2 as SYDVKM. V lost 5 bases to trimming and J lost 2 bases, with 7 bases between them. The CDR3 extends over 13 amino acids. CDR3 coding DNA: TGTGCCAGCAGTCCGACAGGCAATCAGCCCCAGCATTTT. Encoded protein: CASSPTGNQPQHF.

The CDR3 coding sequence is TGTGCCAGCAGCGTAGACCAGCGGGAGGTAGATACGCAGTATTTT. Translated: CASSVDQREVDTQYF. The gene calls are TRBV9 and TRBJ2-3, with 9 positions matching TRBD2. With 0 bases clipped from V and 5 bases from J, the junction kept 4 bases outside the gene matches. This CDR3 region has 15 residues. Germline V gives CDR1 SGDLS, CDR2 YYNGEE.

The sample holds a few counts of this clone. This rearrangement joins TRBV11-2 to TRBJ2-5; 9 nucleotides match TRBD2. Germline V CDR1 and CDR2: SGHAT, FQNNGV. CDR3 length: 15 residues. V dropped 4 bases and J dropped 6; count of bases not matched to a gene: 9. The CDR3, as DNA: TGTGCCAGCAGCTCGATTCGCGGGAGGGGAAAGACCCAGTACTTC. This sequence encodes CASSSIRGRGKTQYF. Full variable domain (remainder filled in from reference TRBV11-2 and TRBJ2-5): EAGVAQSPRYKIIEKRQSVAFWCNPISGHATLYWYQQILGQGPKLLIQFQNNGVVDDSQLPKDRFSAERLKGVDSTLKIQPAKLEDSAVYLCASSSIRGRGKTQYFGPGTRLLVL.